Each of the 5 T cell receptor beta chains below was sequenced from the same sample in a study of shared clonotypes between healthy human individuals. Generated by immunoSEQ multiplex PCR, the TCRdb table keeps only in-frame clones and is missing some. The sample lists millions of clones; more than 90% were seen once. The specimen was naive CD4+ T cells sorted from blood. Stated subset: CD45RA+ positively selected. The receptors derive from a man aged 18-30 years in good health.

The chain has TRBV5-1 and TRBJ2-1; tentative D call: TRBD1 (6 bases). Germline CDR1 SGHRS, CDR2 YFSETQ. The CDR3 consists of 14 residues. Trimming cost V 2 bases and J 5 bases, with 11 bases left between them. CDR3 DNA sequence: TGCGCCAGCAGCTTACTACAGGGAAACAATGAGCAGTTCTTC. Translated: CASSLLQGNNEQFF.

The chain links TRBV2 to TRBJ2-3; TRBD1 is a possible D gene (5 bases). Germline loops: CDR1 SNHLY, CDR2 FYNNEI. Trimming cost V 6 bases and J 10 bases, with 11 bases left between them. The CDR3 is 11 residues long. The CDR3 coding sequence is TGTGCCAGCAGGGAAAAAGGGGCGCAGTATTTT. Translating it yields CASREKGAQYF.

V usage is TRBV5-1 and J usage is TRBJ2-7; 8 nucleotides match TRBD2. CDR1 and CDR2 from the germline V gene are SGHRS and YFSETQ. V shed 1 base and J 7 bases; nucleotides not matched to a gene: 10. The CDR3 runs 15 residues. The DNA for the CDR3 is TGCGCCAGCAGCTTGCAGCGGGAGTCGACGGGGGAGCAGTACTTC. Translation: CASSLQRESTGEQYF.

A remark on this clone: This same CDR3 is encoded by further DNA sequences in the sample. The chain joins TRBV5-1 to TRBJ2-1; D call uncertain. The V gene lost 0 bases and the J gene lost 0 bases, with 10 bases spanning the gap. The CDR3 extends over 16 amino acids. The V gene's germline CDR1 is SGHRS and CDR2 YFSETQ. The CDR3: CASSLVSGSSYNEQFF. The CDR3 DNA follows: TGCGCCAGCAGCTTGGTTTCCGGAAGCTCCTACAATGAGCAGTTCTTC.

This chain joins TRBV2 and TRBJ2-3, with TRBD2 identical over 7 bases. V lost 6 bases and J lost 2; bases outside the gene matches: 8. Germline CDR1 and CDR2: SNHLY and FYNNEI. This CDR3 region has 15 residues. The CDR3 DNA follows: TGTGCCAGCAGCGCGACCGGGACTACCACAGATACGCAGTATTTT. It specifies CASSATGTTTDTQYF.